This T cell receptor beta chain appears in the sequencing data of a study of CD8+CD57+ T cells in acquired aplastic anemia. Sequencing involved patients with CD8+CD57+ cell expansion previously shown by flow cytometry. The use of genomic DNA as template underpinned the TCR beta VDJ and CDR3 profiling. TCRdb re-called the reads through MiXCR, storing one row per CDR3 protein. The sample has about 160,000 distinct CDR3 sequences, about 64% seen once. This clonotype came up a few times. V shed 6 bases, J shed 2 bases, and the junction held 9 bases outside the gene matches. This CDR3 contains 15 residues. CDR1 is LNHDA and CDR2 is SQIVND in the germline V gene (reference sequence).

The chain uses TRBV19 and TRBJ1-2; 7 bases align to TRBD1. Specimen: sorted CD4+, CD8+, or CD8+CD57+ T cells (not recorded which) from PBMCs. This TCR was sampled from a human donor with aplastic anemia. CDR3 coding DNA: TGTGCCAGTAGCCAAGGCAGGGGGGGAAACTATGGCTACACCTTC. Its translation is CASSQGRGGNYGYTF.